A selection of T cell receptor beta chains follows, all from one sample in a study of T cells in narcolepsy. Method: immunoSEQ multiplex PCR; TCRdb's copy keeps in-frame clones and lacks some. The profile shows some 20,000 clones, under 85% of them singletons. Sample: memory (CD45RA-) CD4+ T cells from blood. Receptors were obtained from a human donor in good health. Each CDR3 is given without its conserved first and last residue. Fields, in order: V gene, J gene, CDR3 protein.

V: TRBV19; J: TRBJ1-4; CDR3: ASSADRGRGKLF
V: TRBV6-1; J: TRBJ1-3; CDR3: ASSEVLGRTGNTIY
V: TRBV7-2; J: TRBJ2-2; CDR3: ASSPDLLPGLF
V: TRBV27; J: TRBJ2-7; CDR3: ASSFRGRGPPGEQY
V: TRBV4-2; J: TRBJ2-3; CDR3: ASSHRSSTDTQY
V: TRBV6-5; J: NA; CDR3: ASSSNSYEQY
V: TRBV29-1; J: TRBJ1-1; CDR3: SVEGRTGIEAF
V: TRBV7-3; J: TRBJ2-5; CDR3: ASSLSGTPALETQY
V: TRBV27; J: TRBJ2-2; CDR3: ASRVSGRNTGELF
V: TRBV2; J: TRBJ1-4; CDR3: ASSRAQEKLF